This T cell receptor beta chain is from a study of T-cell memory formation after mild COVID-19. General observations from the study: Day 15 to 85 contracting clones showed balanced CD4/CD8; later expanders leaned CD4+.

V shed 4 bases, J shed 5 bases, and the junction held 10 bases outside the gene matches. Germline loops: CDR1 SEHNR, CDR2 FQNEAQ (reference sequence). The CDR3 loop spans 15 amino acids. As to this clonotype: The antigen is undetermined.

TCRdb re-analysed the 5' RACE reads in MiXCR, keeping a single row per CDR3 protein. The sample lists about 300,000 distinct CDR3 sequences, approximately 19% occurring once. The sequenced material came from PBMCs or a T cell subset sorted from them (not recorded which). The chain employs TRBV7-9 and TRBJ1-1, with 7 bases aligning to TRBD1. The receptor was isolated from a man aged 18 to 29 who had mild COVID-19 (a few samples of this study predate the infection). Cell type and time point are not known. The CDR3 coding sequence is TGTGCCAGCAGCTACCTAGGGGGCAGTGGTACTGAAGCTTTCTTT. Translation gives CASSYLGGSGTEAFF.